Listed below are T cell receptor beta chains from one sample, sequenced in a study of sequential checkpoint blockade in melanoma. Assay used: immunoSEQ multiplex PCR; TCRdb lists only in-frame clones, some missing. The profile shows 15,000 to 20,000 clones, 67% of them singletons. This material consisted of CD8+ T cells sorted from blood (inferred from file names), taken from a patient given nivolumab and ipilimumab in sequence. These TCRs come from a human donor with melanoma. Both conserved end residues are part of each CDR3. Fields, in order: J gene, clone size, D gene, CDR3 length, V gene, CDR3 protein, CDR3 DNA. A D gene is named only where the DNA matches it firmly. Only some rows state a clone size, as once, few, many or a class for expanded clones.

j_gene: TRBJ2-3
abundance: .
d_gene: .
len: 17
v_gene: TRBV9
CDR3aa: CASSVGGFRGGADTQYF
CDR3nt: TGTGCCAGCAGCGTAGGGGGCTTCAGAGGGGGGGCAGATACGCAGTATTTT

j_gene: TRBJ2-1
abundance: .
d_gene: TRBD1
len: 19
v_gene: TRBV10-3
CDR3aa: CAISEPTEPGQSSYNEQFF
CDR3nt: TGTGCCATCAGTGAGCCGACTGAACCGGGACAGAGCTCCTACAATGAGCAGTTCTTC

j_gene: TRBJ1-5
abundance: many
d_gene: TRBD1
len: 16
v_gene: TRBV7-9
CDR3aa: CASSPPQGGSNQPQHF
CDR3nt: TGTGCCAGCAGCCCTCCTCAGGGGGGAAGCAATCAGCCCCAGCATTTT

j_gene: TRBJ2-3
abundance: .
d_gene: .
len: 13
v_gene: TRBV9
CDR3aa: CASRGLSTDTQYF
CDR3nt: TGTGCCAGCAGAGGACTAAGCACAGATACGCAGTATTTT

j_gene: TRBJ2-3
abundance: .
d_gene: .
len: 15
v_gene: TRBV4-3
CDR3aa: CASSQVLGATDTQYF
CDR3nt: TGCGCCAGCAGCCAAGTTTTGGGGGCTACAGATACGCAGTATTTT

j_gene: TRBJ2-3
abundance: .
d_gene: .
len: 13
v_gene: TRBV27
CDR3aa: CASSLGETDTQYF
CDR3nt: TGTGCCAGCAGTTTAGGGGAGACAGATACGCAGTATTTT

j_gene: TRBJ2-7
abundance: .
d_gene: TRBD1
len: 14
v_gene: TRBV7-3
CDR3aa: CASSTGTGTNEQYF
CDR3nt: TGTGCCAGCAGCACCGGGACAGGGACGAACGAGCAGTACTTC

j_gene: TRBJ1-2
abundance: .
d_gene: TRBD1
len: 16
v_gene: TRBV7-3
CDR3aa: CASSPYKVGTAYGYTF
CDR3nt: TGTGCCAGCAGCCCCTATAAAGTCGGGACAGCTTATGGCTACACCTTC

j_gene: TRBJ1-2
abundance: .
d_gene: .
len: 13
v_gene: TRBV5-6
CDR3aa: CASSLYVFYGYTF
CDR3nt: TGTGCCAGCAGCTTGTATGTTTTCTATGGCTACACCTTC

j_gene: TRBJ2-3
abundance: .
d_gene: .
len: 15
v_gene: TRBV29-1
CDR3aa: CSVEDPGRGTDTQYF
CDR3nt: TGCAGCGTTGAAGATCCGGGCAGGGGCACAGATACGCAGTATTTT

j_gene: TRBJ2-7
abundance: .
d_gene: .
len: 13
v_gene: TRBV5-1
CDR3aa: CASSWGGSYEQYF
CDR3nt: TGCGCCAGCAGCTGGGGAGGAAGCTACGAGCAGTACTTC

j_gene: TRBJ1-2
abundance: .
d_gene: .
len: 14
v_gene: TRBV19
CDR3aa: CASKSWGLDYGYTF
CDR3nt: TGTGCCAGTAAAAGTTGGGGGCTGGACTATGGCTACACCTTC

j_gene: TRBJ1-1
abundance: .
d_gene: .
len: 8
v_gene: TRBV29-1
CDR3aa: CSAAEAFF
CDR3nt: TGCAGCGCCGCTGAAGCTTTCTTT

j_gene: TRBJ2-3
abundance: few
d_gene: .
len: 15
v_gene: TRBV12-2
CDR3aa: CASRSRGGSTDTQYF
CDR3nt: TGTGCAAGTCGCTCACGGGGGGGAAGCACAGATACGCAGTATTTT

j_gene: TRBJ1-2
abundance: .
d_gene: .
len: 17
v_gene: TRBV2
CDR3aa: CASSAAGVGAANYGHTF
CDR3nt: TGTGCCAGCAGTGCCGCGGGGGTGGGGGCCGCTAACTATGGCCACACCTTC

j_gene: TRBJ2-3
abundance: .
d_gene: .
len: 16
v_gene: TRBV9
CDR3aa: CASSASSRTSTDTQYF
CDR3nt: TGTGCCAGCAGCGCCTCTAGTCGGACTAGCACAGATACGCAGTATTTT

j_gene: TRBJ2-3
abundance: .
d_gene: TRBD2
len: 16
v_gene: TRBV2
CDR3aa: CARNKQGTSGFPLPYF
CDR3nt: TGTGCCAGAAACAAACAGGGGACTAGCGGGTTCCCTCTCCCCTATTTT

j_gene: TRBJ2-1
abundance: .
d_gene: TRBD1
len: 15
v_gene: TRBV7-3
CDR3aa: CASSLDGQDYNEQFF
CDR3nt: TGTGCCAGCAGCTTAGATGGACAGGATTACAATGAGCAGTTCTTC

j_gene: TRBJ1-2
abundance: few
d_gene: .
len: 13
v_gene: TRBV19
CDR3aa: CASSIGDYYGYTF
CDR3nt: TGTGCCAGTAGTATAGGAGACTACTATGGCTACACCTTC

j_gene: TRBJ2-1
abundance: few
d_gene: TRBD1
len: 16
v_gene: TRBV9
CDR3aa: CASSVALQGMWNEQFF
CDR3nt: TGTGCCAGCAGCGTAGCTCTACAGGGGATGTGGAATGAGCAGTTCTTC

j_gene: TRBJ2-2
abundance: .
d_gene: TRBD2
len: 16
v_gene: TRBV5-4
CDR3aa: CASSLGGLAGTGELFF
CDR3nt: TGTGCCAGCAGTCTGGGGGGACTAGCGGGCACCGGGGAGCTGTTTTTT

j_gene: TRBJ2-5
abundance: few
d_gene: .
len: 16
v_gene: TRBV4-1
CDR3aa: CASSQATGAYQETQYF
CDR3nt: TGCGCCAGCAGCCAAGCGACAGGAGCGTACCAAGAGACCCAGTACTTC

j_gene: TRBJ2-5
abundance: .
d_gene: TRBD2
len: 17
v_gene: TRBV2
CDR3aa: CASSPGTSGGARETQYF
CDR3nt: TGTGCCAGCAGTCCTGGGACTAGCGGGGGGGCCCGTGAGACCCAGTACTTC